The 26 T cell receptor beta chains in this list originate from one sample, sequenced in a study of blood T cell repertoires in COVID-19. Assay: immunoSEQ multiplex PCR; the TCRdb copy retains only in-frame clones and omits some. The table shows 200,000 to 300,000 clones, with roughly 86% occurring only once. The sequencing input was peripheral blood. These receptors were collected from a woman older than 75 with COVID-19, enrolled during active disease.

The chain couples TRBV7-8 to TRBJ1-1, with D tentatively TRBD1 (5 bases). This CDR3 comprises 15 residues. V was clipped by 4 bases and J by 3 bases, with 15 bases between them. CDR1 and CDR2 (germline): SGHVS, FQNEAQ. The CDR3 protein is CASSSLSGFYTEAFF. CDR3 coding DNA: TGTGCCAGCAGCTCGCTTTCAGGGTTTTACACTGAAGCTTTCTTT.

V and J are TRBV27 and TRBJ1-2, with TRBD1 matching 9 bases. Germline CDR1 and CDR2: MNHEY and SMNVEV (reference sequence). V trimming: 5 bases; J trimming: 0 bases; junction bases outside the gene matches: 4. The CDR3 has 15 residues. CDR3 in amino acids: CASSRGQGANYGYTF. In DNA, the CDR3 is TGTGCCAGCAGTCGGGGACAGGGAGCTAACTATGGCTACACCTTC.

The chain links TRBV7-9 to TRBJ1-2; possible D gene TRBD1, 6 bases. CDR3 length: 14 amino acids. The V and J ends lost 1 base and 3 bases respectively, with 9 bases between them. Germline CDR1 is SEHNR and CDR2 is FQNEAQ (reference sequence). The DNA of the CDR3 is TGTGCCAGCAGCTTAGGCGCAGGGGACTATGGCTACACCTTC. Translation: CASSLGAGDYGYTF.

This clone came up a few times. The chain employs TRBV20-1 and TRBJ1-4; 7 bases are shared with TRBD1. The J segment lost 6 bases and the V segment lost 6 bases, leaving 13 bases of the junction unmatched. CDR1 and CDR2 (germline): DFQATT, SNEGSKA (reference sequence). The CDR3 contains 15 residues. The CDR3 DNA is TGCAGTGCCAGTCCGGGACAGCAGCGGGATGAAAAACTGTTTTTT. Its protein product is CSASPGQQRDEKLFF.

The chain uses TRBV19 and TRBJ1-1; 8 bases are shared with TRBD1. Germline assignment: CDR1 LNHDA and CDR2 SQIVND (reference sequence). This CDR3 region has 15 residues. The V and J ends lost 1 base and 4 bases, in that order; junction bases with no gene match: 5. CDR3 coding DNA: TGTGCCAGTAGTATAGGGACAGGGCGATTCACTGAAGCTTTCTTT. It encodes CASSIGTGRFTEAFF.

This chain joins TRBV7-2 and TRBJ1-2; 9 bases fit TRBD1. Trimming took 1 base from V and 7 from J; bases not matched to a gene: 7. This CDR3 is built from 15 residues. The germline V gene encodes CDR1 SGHTA and CDR2 FQGNSA. CDR3 amino acids: CASSLGQQGAGGYTF. Written as DNA, the CDR3 is TGTGCCAGCAGCTTAGGCCAACAGGGGGCTGGTGGCTACACCTTC.

The rearrangement joins TRBV4-1 to TRBJ1-5; 9 positions match TRBD1. The CDR3 has 15 amino acids. V lost 0 bases and J lost 7; bases outside the gene matches: 4. Germline V gives CDR1 MGHRA, CDR2 YSYEKL. The CDR3 DNA follows: TGCGCCAGCAGCCAAGAGGGACAGGGTTGGCAGCCCCAGCATTTT. Protein product: CASSQEGQGWQPQHF.

This chain links TRBV3-1 (or the pseudogene TRBV3-2) with TRBJ1-5; a possible D gene is TRBD1 (5 bases). The V gene's germline CDR1 is LGHDT and CDR2 YNNKEL (reference sequence). V was shortened by 0 bases and J by 4 bases, with 10 bases between the two germline ends. This CDR3 contains 15 residues. CDR3 amino acids: CASSQDSTANQPQHF. The DNA of the CDR3 is TGTGCCAGCAGCCAAGATTCGACAGCAAATCAGCCCCAGCATTTT.

The chain uses TRBV6-2 or TRBV6-3 and TRBJ2-7; 7 positions match TRBD1. The germline gives CDR1 MNHEY, CDR2 SVGEGT. This CDR3 has 15 amino acids. V trimming: 2 bases; J trimming: 1 base; junction bases outside the gene matches: 5. CDR3 residues: CASSYTETGSYEQYF. The CDR3 DNA reads as TGTGCCAGCAGTTACACCGAGACAGGGTCCTACGAGCAGTACTTC.

This chain joins TRBV6-6 and TRBJ1-1, with a weak D call TRBD1 (5 bases). V was cut by 4 bases and J by 6 bases, with 15 bases left in between. CDR1 and CDR2 (germline): MNHNY, SVGAGI (reference sequence). The CDR3 has 14 residues. The CDR3 region is CASSSTQGAAEAFF. The CDR3 DNA reads TGTGCCAGCAGTTCTACCCAGGGTGCCGCTGAAGCTTTCTTT.

As to this clone: The same CDR3 also results from other DNA sequences found in this sample. J is TRBJ2-7 and V is TRBV11-2; D is undetermined. The V end was cut by 1 base, the J end by 4 bases, with 5 bases between. This CDR3 is 12 amino acids long. Germline V gene sequence: CDR1 SGHAT, CDR2 FQNNGV. The CDR3 DNA reads as TGTGCCAGCAGCTTAGCGGGTTACGAGCAGTACGTC. Translation gives CASSLAGYEQYV.

The chain couples TRBV19 to TRBJ2-1, with unresolved D. Germline V gene lookup returns CDR1 LNHDA and CDR2 SQIVND (reference sequence). V lost 1 base and J 0 bases, leaving 10 bases between the germline ends. This CDR3 is built from 16 residues. The CDR3 loop is CASSIVLSHSYNEQFF. As DNA, the CDR3 is TGTGCCAGTAGTATAGTCCTATCGCACTCCTACAATGAGCAGTTCTTC.

J is TRBJ2-3 and V is TRBV19; no clear D. CDR1 LNHDA and CDR2 SQIVND come from the germline V gene (reference sequence). This CDR3 is built from 14 residues. The V end lost 4 bases, the J end lost 4 bases, and 12 bases lay between the germline ends. The CDR3 spells CASSSWSRADTQYF. CDR3 in DNA: TGTGCCAGTAGTAGTTGGTCTAGAGCAGATACGCAGTATTTT.

The chain couples TRBV28 to TRBJ1-2; the D gene is possibly TRBD1 (6 bases). This CDR3 spans 12 amino acids. With 5 bases removed from V and 8 bases from J, the gap between germline ends came to 12 bases. From germline, CDR1 is MDHEN and CDR2 SYDVKM. As DNA, the CDR3 is TGTGCCAGCAGTGCACAGGGTATGGGCTACACCTTC. As protein: CASSAQGMGYTF.

In its sample, this clone was seen a few times. The CDR3 region is CATKEGVSSYEQYV. The CDR3 DNA reads as TGTGCCACGAAAGAGGGGGTTAGCTCCTACGAGCAGTACGTC. V usage is TRBV10-3 and J usage is TRBJ2-7; possible D gene TRBD1, 6 bases. Germline-derived CDR1 and CDR2 are ENHRY and SYGVKD. The V end was cut by 10 bases, the J end by 0 bases, with 16 bases between. This CDR3 comprises 14 residues.

This clone was counted a few times. This chain joins TRBV28 and TRBJ1-4, with D possibly matching TRBD1 (5 bases). V was trimmed by 2 bases and J by 8 bases, leaving 12 bases between them. The CDR3 is 14 amino acids. Germline CDR1 MDHEN, CDR2 SYDVKM. This chain's CDR3 is CASSLQGRVEKLFF. The DNA for the CDR3 is TGTGCCAGCAGTTTACAGGGTAGGGTAGAAAAACTGTTTTTT.

This clone was seen only once. V is TRBV7-9 and J is TRBJ1-6; a possible D gene is TRBD1 (5 bases). Trimming took off 5 bases at V and 7 bases at J, with 12 bases between the two ends. The CDR3 has 14 amino acids. Germline assignment: CDR1 SEHNR and CDR2 FQNEAQ (reference sequence). CDR3 residues: CASSQDSWNSPLHF. CDR3 nucleotides: TGTGCCAGCAGCCAAGACAGCTGGAATTCACCCCTCCACTTT.

The genes are TRBV5-4 and TRBJ1-5, with a weak D call TRBD1 (5 bases). Trimming took 2 bases from V and 7 from J, leaving 16 bases between them. The CDR3 covers 15 residues. Germline lookup yields CDR1 SGHNT and CDR2 YYREEE (reference sequence). CDR3 amino acids: CASSLAGGMPQPQHF. The CDR3 DNA follows: TGTGCCAGCAGCTTAGCCGGGGGGATGCCACAGCCCCAGCATTTT.

The chain has TRBV5-6 and TRBJ1-3; D is unclear. The V end was cut by 3 bases, the J end by 0 bases, with 10 bases between. This CDR3 is built from 15 residues. Germline-derived CDR1 and CDR2 are SGHDT and YYEEEE. CDR3 loop: CASSWAPSSGNTIYF. CDR3 in DNA: TGTGCCAGCAGCTGGGCCCCCAGCTCTGGAAACACCATATATTTT. Complete variable domain (other parts from reference TRBV5-6 and TRBJ1-3): DAGVTQSPTHLIKTRGQQVTLRCSPKSGHDTVSWYQQALGQGPQFIFQYYEEEERQRGNFPDRFSGHQFPNYSSELNVNALLLGDSALYLCASSWAPSSGNTIYFGEGSWLTVV.

J is TRBJ2-1 and V is TRBV5-1; D gene ambiguous. Deletions cut 6 bases from V and 0 bases from J, with 10 bases between. CDR1 and CDR2 (germline): SGHRS, YFSETQ. This CDR3 is 14 amino acids long. The CDR3 reads CASKVGDSYNEQFF. The CDR3 nucleotides read TGCGCCAGCAAGGTGGGCGACTCCTACAATGAGCAGTTCTTC.

V usage is TRBV12-1 and J usage is TRBJ1-2; TRBD1, the table's D call, lacks a check against the DNA. TRBV12-1 is labeled a pseudogene. There are 19 residues in the CDR3. In DNA form, the CDR3 reads TGTGCCAGCGAGAAATGGGACAGGGGGCCAAATAGCTTTAACTATGGCTACACCTTC. Protein product: CASEKWDRGPNSFNYGYTF.

The rearrangement links TRBV11-2 to TRBJ1-2, with TRBD1 matching over 7 bases. The ends lost 1 base at V and 5 bases at J; junction bases unmatched: 10. The CDR3 is 16 amino acids. The germline gives CDR1 SGHAT, CDR2 FQNNGV. CDR3: CASSLVRGGGWYGYTF. Written as DNA, the CDR3 is TGTGCCAGCAGCTTAGTTAGAGGGGGCGGATGGTATGGCTACACCTTC.

This chain links TRBV24-1 with TRBJ1-4; 8 positions agree with TRBD1. V shed 3 bases, J shed 7 bases, and the junction held 6 bases outside the gene matches. This CDR3 contains 15 residues. Germline CDR1 is KGHDR and CDR2 is SFDVKD. CDR3 region: CATSDPDRGSEKLFF. As DNA, the CDR3 is TGTGCCACCAGTGATCCCGACAGGGGCAGTGAAAAACTGTTTTTT.

The chain has TRBV12-2 and TRBJ2-2; the table's D gene call, TRBD2, was not cross checked with the DNA. TRBV12-2 is given as a pseudogene. The CDR3 totals 18 residues. This CDR3 reads CASRLLLAGGINTGELFF. The CDR3 DNA is TGTGCAAGTCGCTTACTACTAGCGGGGGGAATTAACACCGGGGAGCTGTTTTTT.

The chain is built from TRBV14 and TRBJ1-2; no firm D call. Between the trimmed V and J ends, which lost 0 bases and 5 bases, there was a span of 13 bases. Germline V gene sequence: CDR1 SGHDN, CDR2 FVKESK. The CDR3 loop spans 15 amino acids. The CDR3 coding sequence is TGTGCCAGCAGCCAAGATCCTCCCCTACGTTATGGCTACACCTTC. Its translation: CASSQDPPLRYGYTF.

V and J are TRBV5-6 and TRBJ2-7, with 10 bases lining up with TRBD1. The V and J ends lost 4 bases and 3 bases, in that order; junction bases with no gene match: 4. The V gene's germline CDR1 is SGHDT and CDR2 YYEEEE. This CDR3 region has 14 residues. The CDR3 is CASSRGTGVYEQYF. The CDR3 DNA is TGTGCCAGCAGCCGAGGGACAGGGGTCTACGAGCAGTACTTC.